A selection of T cell receptor beta chains follows, all from one sample in a study of regulatory T cells in long-lasting Graves disease. TCRdb fed the multiplex PCR reads into MiXCR, producing one record per CDR3 protein. The table has 530,000 or so distinct CDR3 sequences, 15% to 20% seen once. These same data were also listed under a study on T cells in Graves' hyperthyroidism and ophthalmopathy.

The sample consisted of peripheral blood mononuclear cells (PBMCs), taken at new diagnosis, from a patient treated with antithyroid drugs. Source of these receptors: a man aged 18 to 29 with Graves disease. The CDR3 runs from the conserved cysteine through the conserved F or W. The D gene is left open where the match is weak. Expanded clones get a size class; other rows say once, few or many, or leave the size out.

v_gene	abundance	j_gene	d_gene	CDR3aa	CDR3nt
TRBV5-1	-	TRBJ2-7	TRBD2	CASSFLPTSGTSGSLYEQYF	TGCGCCAGCAGCTTCCTACCCACCTCCGGGACTAGCGGGAGTCTGTACGAGCAGTACTTC
TRBV28	many	TRBJ2-4	-	CATNRSWSAKNIQYF	TGTGCCACCAACAGGTCGTGGTCAGCCAAAAACATTCAGTACTTC
TRBV6-1	-	TRBJ2-7	TRBD2	CASSQTTSGRFYEQYF	TGTGCCAGCAGCCAAACCACTAGCGGGAGGTTCTACGAGCAGTACTTC
TRBV28	few	TRBJ1-2	-	CASSSATVLGYTF	TGTGCCAGCAGTTCGGCGACAGTTTTGGGCTACACCTTC
TRBV5-1	many	TRBJ2-2	TRBD2	CASSLSSGNTGELFF	TGCGCCAGCAGTCTTTCTAGCGGGAACACCGGGGAGCTGTTTTTT
TRBV13	many	TRBJ1-1	-	CASSLGLGPGTEAFF	TGTGCCAGCAGCTTAGGCCTGGGGCCGGGCACTGAAGCTTTCTTT
TRBV20-1	few	TRBJ2-2	-	CSAPTGTTGELFF	TGCAGTGCGCCGACAGGAACGACCGGGGAGCTGTTTTTT
TRBV29-1	few	TRBJ2-1	TRBD2	CSVDPTSGRANEQFF	TGCAGCGTGGACCCGACTAGCGGGAGGGCCAATGAGCAGTTCTTC
TRBV12-3/TRBV12-4	many	TRBJ1-5	TRBD1	CASSGTGLSNQPQHF	TGTGCCAGCAGCGGGACAGGGCTCAGCAATCAGCCCCAGCATTTT
TRBV3-1	-	TRBJ2-3	TRBD1	CASSPHHRDRGRADTQYF	TGTGCCAGCAGCCCCCACCACCGCGACAGGGGAAGGGCAGATACGCAGTATTTT
TRBV27	many	TRBJ2-3	-	CASSLLTGVDTQYF	TGTGCCAGCAGTTTACTTACTGGAGTAGATACGCAGTATTTT
TRBV2	many	TRBJ1-5	TRBD1	CASSKGQTRNQPQHF	TGTGCCAGCAGTAAGGGACAGACGCGAAATCAGCCCCAGCATTTT
TRBV15	-	TRBJ2-2	TRBD1	CATSREAGTGNTGELFF	TGTGCCACCAGCAGAGAGGCCGGGACAGGGAACACCGGGGAGCTGTTTTTT
TRBV9	-	TRBJ2-3	TRBD2	CASSVEEGRESTDTQYF	TGTGCCAGCAGCGTAGAAGAGGGGCGGGAGTCGACGGATACGCAGTATTTT